Here is one T cell receptor (beta chain) with its context. The sample is drawn from a study of CD8 T cells in Susac syndrome. This CDR3 is 13 amino acids long. V was pared by 5 bases and J by 9 bases, with 17 bases between. Looked up from germline, CDR1 is DFQATT and CDR2 is SNEGSKA (reference sequence). The TEMRA cells underwent FACS enrichment, while the CD8+ and CD4+ T cells underwent negative isolation. With random hexamers, reverse transcription was performed on roughly 0.45 to 1 ug of RNA. With immunoSEQ multiplex PCR, TCR beta CDR3 was amplified across 54 Vbeta and 13 Jbeta. Each CDR3 protein is one row after TCRdb ran MiXCR on the immunoSEQ multiplex PCR reads. Altogether 150,000 to 180,000 distinct CDR3 sequences are present, 95% to 96% being singletons, with the ten largest covering under 0.15%.

Sequencing was carried out using CD8+ T cells from PBMCs. The genes are TRBV20-1 and TRBJ2-1; no firm D call. The receptor was isolated from a human donor with multiple sclerosis. This CDR3 reads CSASSDKVVEQFF. As DNA, the CDR3 is TGCAGTGCTTCATCGGATAAGGTCGTTGAGCAGTTCTTC.